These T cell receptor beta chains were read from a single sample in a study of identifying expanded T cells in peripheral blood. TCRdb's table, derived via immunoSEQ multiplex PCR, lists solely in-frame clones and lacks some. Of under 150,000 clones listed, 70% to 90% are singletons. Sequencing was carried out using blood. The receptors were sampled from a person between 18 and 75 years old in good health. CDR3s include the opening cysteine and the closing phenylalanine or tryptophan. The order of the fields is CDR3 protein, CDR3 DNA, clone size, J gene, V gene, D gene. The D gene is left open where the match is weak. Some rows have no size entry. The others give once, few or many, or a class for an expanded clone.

CASSLRGTLGGYTF | TGTGCCAGCAGCCTCAGGGGAACGCTAGGTGGCTACACCTTC | - | TRBJ1-2 | TRBV27 | -
CASSQRGNTEAFF | TGTGCCAGCAGCCAGAGGGGGAACACTGAAGCTTTCTTT | - | TRBJ1-1 | TRBV28 | -
CASSKDIGEGAGEFF | TGTGCCAGCAGCAAGGATATTGGAGAGGGGGCAGGGGAGTTCTTC | - | TRBJ2-1 | TRBV21-1 | -
CASSYSTVADTQYF | TGTGCCAGCAGTTATAGTACAGTAGCAGATACGCAGTATTTT | once | TRBJ2-3 | TRBV2 | -
CASSPGGYEQFF | TGTGCCAGCTCACCAGGGGGATATGAGCAGTTCTTC | - | TRBJ2-1 | TRBV18 | -
CASSASGRVYNEQFF | TGTGCCAGCAGCGCCAGCGGGAGGGTATACAATGAGCAGTTCTTC | - | TRBJ2-1 | TRBV5-8 | TRBD2
CASSSRDRGLNTEAFF | TGTGCCAGCAGCTCGAGGGACAGGGGATTAAACACTGAAGCTTTCTTT | - | TRBJ1-1 | TRBV11-2 | TRBD1
CASSLQQGTTGEQYF | TGCGCCAGCAGCTTGCAACAGGGGACCACAGGCGAGCAGTACTTC | - | TRBJ2-7 | TRBV5-1 | TRBD1
CAWSVGRKETQYF | TGTGCCTGGAGTGTAGGCAGAAAAGAGACCCAGTACTTC | - | TRBJ2-5 | TRBV30 | -
CSVELGGHTIYF | TGCAGCGTTGAATTGGGGGGACACACCATATATTTT | - | TRBJ1-3 | TRBV29-1 | -
CASSSPGASSISLTDTQYF | TGTGCCAGCAGCTCCCCCGGGGCGTCTAGTATTTCCCTCACAGATACGCAGTATTTT | - | TRBJ2-3 | TRBV7-6 | -
CASSEQGGGTDTQYF | TGTGCCAGCAGTGAGCAGGGCGGTGGCACAGATACGCAGTATTTT | - | TRBJ2-3 | TRBV6-4 | -
CSANAAAQYF | TGCAGTGCTAATGCTGCCGCTCAGTACTTC | - | TRBJ2-5 | TRBV20-1 | -
CASSLTGTEHHEQYF | TGTGCCAGCAGCTTGACCGGGACAGAGCACCACGAGCAGTACTTC | - | TRBJ2-7 | TRBV7-2 | TRBD1
CASSWGTGITEAFF | TGTGCCAGCAGCTGGGGGACAGGTATTACTGAAGCTTTCTTT | - | TRBJ1-1 | TRBV11-2 | TRBD1
CASSLATIEGIQYF | TGCGCCAGCAGCTTGGCCACAATTGAAGGCATTCAGTACTTC | - | TRBJ2-4 | TRBV5-1 | -
CASMKLADTDTQYF | TGCGCCAGCATGAAACTAGCGGATACAGATACGCAGTATTTT | - | TRBJ2-3 | TRBV5-1 | TRBD2
CASRFTSGAYEQYF | TGCGCCAGCAGGTTTACTAGCGGGGCCTACGAGCAGTACTTC | few | TRBJ2-7 | TRBV10-2 | TRBD2
CASSIDRAGSNQPQHF | TGTGCCAGTAGTATAGACAGGGCGGGAAGCAATCAGCCCCAGCATTTT | - | TRBJ1-5 | TRBV19 | -
CASSKRDNSYEQYF | TGTGCCAGTAGTAAGCGGGATAACTCCTACGAGCAGTACTTC | - | TRBJ2-7 | TRBV19 | TRBD2
CASSGSGGAQETQYF | TGTGCCAGCAGCGGAAGCGGGGGGGCCCAAGAGACCCAGTACTTC | - | TRBJ2-5 | TRBV7-2 | TRBD2
CAWRGPTFTEAFF | TGTGCCTGGAGAGGACCGACCTTCACTGAAGCTTTCTTT | - | TRBJ1-1 | TRBV30 | -
CASSLGLANQPQHF | TGTGCCAGCAGCTTGGGACTTGCTAATCAGCCCCAGCATTTT | - | TRBJ1-5 | TRBV5-6 | -
CATSPIGYGYTF | TGTGCCACCAGTCCGATAGGCTATGGCTACACCTTC | few | TRBJ1-2 | TRBV15 | -
CASSLGRQTRGYTF | TGCGCCAGCAGCTTAGGACGACAGACAAGAGGCTACACCTTC | - | TRBJ1-2 | TRBV5-1 | -
CASSLRIGTGGVDSYEQYF | TGCGCCAGCAGCCTACGGATCGGGACAGGGGGAGTTGACTCCTACGAGCAGTACTTC | - | TRBJ2-7 | TRBV4-3 | TRBD1
CASGGSSGVRDTQYF | TGTGCCAGTGGGGGATCTAGCGGGGTTCGAGATACGCAGTATTTT | - | TRBJ2-3 | TRBV7-2 | TRBD2
CASSPSAGGWYGYTF | TGTGCCAGCTCACCTTCGGCAGGGGGCTGGTATGGCTACACCTTC | - | TRBJ1-2 | TRBV18 | TRBD1
CASSEEGMKRNTIYF | TGTGCCAGCAGCGAAGAGGGTATGAAAAGGAACACCATATATTTT | - | TRBJ1-3 | TRBV2 | -
CASSFGGGTEAFF | TGCGCCAGCAGCTTCGGGGGCGGGACTGAAGCTTTCTTT | - | TRBJ1-1 | TRBV4-1 | -
CASSLQAGGSYEQYF | TGTGCCAGCAGCTTACAAGCGGGGGGCTCCTACGAGCAGTACTTC | - | TRBJ2-7 | TRBV7-9 | TRBD2
CASSSLTGGSYNSPLHF | TGTGCCAGCAGCTCCTTAACAGGGGGCTCCTATAATTCACCCCTCCACTTT | - | TRBJ1-6 | TRBV5-5 | TRBD1
CASRTTTGTTEAFF | TGTGCCAGCAGGACAACAACAGGGACCACTGAAGCTTTCTTT | - | TRBJ1-1 | TRBV7-8 | -
CASSFGPRDRGSQPQHF | TGCGCCAGCAGCTTTGGACCCCGGGACAGGGGGAGTCAGCCCCAGCATTTT | - | TRBJ1-5 | TRBV5-1 | TRBD1
CATSQGFGNTIYF | TGTGCCACTTCACAGGGCTTCGGAAACACCATATATTTT | once | TRBJ1-3 | TRBV2 | -
CACKGTGTSTDTQYF | TGTGCCTGCAAAGGAACGGGGACTAGCACAGATACGCAGTATTTT | - | TRBJ2-3 | TRBV7-8 | -
CASSQDGSGANVLTF | TGCGCCAGCAGCCAAGACGGCTCTGGGGCCAACGTCCTGACTTTC | - | TRBJ2-6 | TRBV4-1 | -
CSVEEPTSTDTQYF | TGCAGCGTTGAGGAACCGACTAGCACAGATACGCAGTATTTT | - | TRBJ2-3 | TRBV29-1 | -
CASSPDRGRTYEQYF | TGCGCCAGCAGCCCTGACAGGGGCCGAACTTACGAGCAGTACTTC | - | TRBJ2-7 | TRBV5-1 | TRBD1
CASSLVRDRTNTGELFF | TGTGCCAGCAGCTTAGTCCGTGACAGGACGAACACCGGGGAGCTGTTTTTT | - | TRBJ2-2 | TRBV7-8 | -
CASGVEGAGETQYF | TGTGCTAGCGGGGTGGAGGGGGCAGGGGAGACCCAGTACTTC | - | TRBJ2-5 | TRBV12-5 | -
CASSLMAGSGYTF | TGTGCCAGCAGTTTGATGGCAGGGAGTGGCTACACCTTC | - | TRBJ1-2 | TRBV6-5 | -
CASSLPGASSPDTQYF | TGTGCCAGCAGCTTGCCCGGGGCCTCTAGCCCAGATACGCAGTATTTT | once | TRBJ2-3 | TRBV5-6 | -